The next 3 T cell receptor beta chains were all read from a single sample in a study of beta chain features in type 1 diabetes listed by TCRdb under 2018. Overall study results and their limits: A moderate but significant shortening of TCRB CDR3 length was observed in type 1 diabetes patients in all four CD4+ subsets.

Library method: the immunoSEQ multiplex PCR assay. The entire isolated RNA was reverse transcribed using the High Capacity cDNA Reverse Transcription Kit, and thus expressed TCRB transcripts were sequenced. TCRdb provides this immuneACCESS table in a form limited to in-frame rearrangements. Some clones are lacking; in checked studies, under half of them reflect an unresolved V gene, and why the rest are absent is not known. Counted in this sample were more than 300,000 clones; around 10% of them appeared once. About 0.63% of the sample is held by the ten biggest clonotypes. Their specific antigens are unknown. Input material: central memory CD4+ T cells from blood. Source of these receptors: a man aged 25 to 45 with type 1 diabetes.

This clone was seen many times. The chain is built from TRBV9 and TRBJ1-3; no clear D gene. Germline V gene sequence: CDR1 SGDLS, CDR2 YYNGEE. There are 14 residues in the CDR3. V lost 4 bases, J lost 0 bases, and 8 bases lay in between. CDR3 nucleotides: TGTGCCAGCAGCTCCCCGGACTCTGGAAACACCATATATTTT. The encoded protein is CASSSPDSGNTIYF.

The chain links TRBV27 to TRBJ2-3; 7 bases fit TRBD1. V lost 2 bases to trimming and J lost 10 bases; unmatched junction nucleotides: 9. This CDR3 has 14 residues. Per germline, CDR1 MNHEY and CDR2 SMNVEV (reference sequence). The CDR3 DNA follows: TGTGCCAGCAGTTTAAGCCGTCTCGGACAGGCGCAGTATTTT. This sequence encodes CASSLSRLGQAQYF.

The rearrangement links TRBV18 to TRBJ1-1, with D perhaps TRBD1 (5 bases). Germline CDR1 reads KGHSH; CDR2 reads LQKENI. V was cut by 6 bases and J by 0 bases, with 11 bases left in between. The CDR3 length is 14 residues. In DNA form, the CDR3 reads TGTGCCAGCTCGTTTACGGACATGAACACTGAAGCTTTCTTT. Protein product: CASSFTDMNTEAFF.